The sequence of this T cell receptor beta chain was determined in a study of control samples from healthy donors and cancer patients. Trimming removed 2 bases from V and 0 bases from J; junction bases left unmatched: 5. The CDR3 extends over 16 amino acids. Germline CDR1 reads SGHDT; CDR2 reads YYEEEE. TCRdb's copy holds only in-frame clones and misses some; the assay was immunoSEQ multiplex PCR. The repertoire includes 100,000 to 150,000 clones, approximately 92% of them detected once, and about 2.2% sits in the top ten. Sequencing was performed on blood. This receptor was taken from a woman between 50 and 59 years old in good health. The V call is TRBV5-6, the J call TRBJ2-3; 8 nucleotides agree with TRBD1. The CDR3 DNA reads TGTGCCAGCAGCTTCGATCAGGGGGCCAGCACAGATACGCAGTATTTT. The encoded protein is CASSFDQGASTDTQYF.